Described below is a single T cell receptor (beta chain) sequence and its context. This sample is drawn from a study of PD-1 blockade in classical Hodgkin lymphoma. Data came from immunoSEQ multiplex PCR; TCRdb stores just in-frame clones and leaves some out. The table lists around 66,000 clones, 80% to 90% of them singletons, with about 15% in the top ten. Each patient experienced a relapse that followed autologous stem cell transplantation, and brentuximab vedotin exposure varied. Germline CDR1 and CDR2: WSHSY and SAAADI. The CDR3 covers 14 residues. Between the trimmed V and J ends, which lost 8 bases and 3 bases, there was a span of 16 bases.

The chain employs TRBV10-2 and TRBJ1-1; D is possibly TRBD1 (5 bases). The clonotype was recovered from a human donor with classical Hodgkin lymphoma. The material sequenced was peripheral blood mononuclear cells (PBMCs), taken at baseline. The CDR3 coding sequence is TGCGCCAGCGCTGGATCGGGGGGGGACACTGAAGCTTTCTTT. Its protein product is CASAGSGGDTEAFF.